Below, 10 T cell receptor beta chains from the same sample are listed, as sequenced in a study of OX40 agonist ivuxolimab in advanced cancers. Generated by immunoSEQ multiplex PCR, the TCRdb table keeps only in-frame clones and is missing some. The sample consists of approximately 100,000 clones, 70% to 85% of them appearing once. Sequencing used CD4+ or CD8+ T cells sorted from blood, obtained in a trial of the OX40 agonist ivuxolimab. These receptor sequences come from an adult with an advanced solid tumor such as melanoma, head and neck, liver or kidney cancer.

V and J are TRBV5-5 and TRBJ2-6; D remains ambiguous. The length of the CDR3 is 18 residues. The V end lost 3 bases, the J end lost 0 bases, and 16 bases lay between the germline ends. Germline CDR1 is SGHKS and CDR2 is YYEKEE (reference sequence). The CDR3 region has the DNA TGTGCCAGCAGCTCCGGCGTTTACTTTAGCTCTGGGGCCAACGTCCTGACTTTC. Amino acids: CASSSGVYFSSGANVLTF.

The chain links TRBV28 to TRBJ2-7, with 9 bases fitting TRBD1. Germline trimming cut 10 bases from V and 3 bases from J; bases unmatched to any gene: 10. Germline V gives CDR1 MDHEN, CDR2 SYDVKM. This CDR3 contains 14 residues. The CDR3 nucleotides are TGTGCCATAAGTTACCGGGACAGGGACTACGAGCAGTACTTC. This codes for CAISYRDRDYEQYF.

This clone was picked up one time. The chain employs TRBV30 and TRBJ2-2; no clear D gene. Deletions cut 4 bases from V and 2 bases from J, with 5 bases between. The CDR3 is made up of 12 amino acids. CDR1 is GTSNPN, CDR2 SVGIG, per germline (reference sequence). CDR3 DNA sequence: TGTGCCTGGAACGTTAACACCGGGGAGCTGTTTTTT. Amino acid sequence: CAWNVNTGELFF.

The chain has TRBV6-5 and TRBJ2-1; a weak D match, TRBD2 (6 bases). V shed 7 bases and J shed 6 bases, with 10 bases lying between them. Germline CDR1 and CDR2: MNHEY and SVGAGI. There are 12 residues in the CDR3. The CDR3 DNA follows: TGTGCCAGCATGGGGGGAGGCAATGAGCAGTTCTTC. It yields the protein CASMGGGNEQFF.

The J gene is TRBJ2-3, the V gene TRBV28; D call uncertain. The germline V and J ends were trimmed by 5 bases and 0 bases, with 3 bases remaining between them. Looked up from germline, CDR1 is MDHEN and CDR2 is SYDVKM. This CDR3 is built from 12 residues. CDR3 in amino acids: CASSGSTDTQYF. CDR3 coding DNA: TGTGCCAGCAGTGGTAGCACAGATACGCAGTATTTT.

The V and J genes are TRBV19 and TRBJ2-1; no firm D call. The CDR3 runs 17 residues. Germline V gene data show CDR1 as LNHDA and CDR2 as SQIVND (reference sequence). The ends were cut back, 3 bases at V and 5 bases at J, with 20 bases in the middle. The CDR3 DNA reads TGTGCCAGTAGTATGATAAGAAAGGGCCCGATTCACAATGAGCAGTTCTTC. Translating gives CASSMIRKGPIHNEQFF.

V and J are TRBV10-2 and TRBJ2-3; 10 positions match TRBD2. The CDR3 contains 14 residues. With 7 bases clipped from V and 5 bases from J, the junction kept 6 bases outside the gene matches. Germline assignment: CDR1 WSHSY and CDR2 SAAADI. The CDR3 sequence is CASTSGRHEDTQYF. The CDR3 coding sequence is TGCGCCAGCACTAGCGGGAGACACGAAGATACGCAGTATTTT.

The genes are TRBV7-9 and TRBJ2-2; D unresolved. From germline, CDR1 is SEHNR and CDR2 FQNEAQ (reference sequence). This CDR3 has 12 amino acids. The V end lost 1 base, the J end lost 7 bases, and 4 bases lay between the germline ends. In DNA form, the CDR3 reads TGTGCCAGCAGCTTAGTCAACGGGGAGCTGTTTTTT. Encoded protein: CASSLVNGELFF.

The chain links TRBV7-8 to TRBJ2-1; 10 nucleotides line up with TRBD2. The junction had 8 bases not matched to a gene; V was cut back by 5 bases and J by 7 bases. The CDR3 extends over 15 amino acids. Germline V gives CDR1 SGHVS, CDR2 FQNEAQ. The CDR3 here is CASSPTSGTRNEQFF. In DNA form, the CDR3 reads TGTGCCAGCAGCCCCACTAGCGGGACTCGGAATGAGCAGTTCTTC.

With respect to this clone: The limits of the CDR3 on the DNA are not certain, so only TCRdb's listed CDR3 is given. V gene TRBV29-1 combines with J gene TRBJ2-7. The CDR3 numbers 21 amino acids, ends counted. Germline V CDR1 and CDR2: SQVTM, ANQGSEA. The chain's CDR3 is CSVETRAPTSSTSGVRYEQYF.